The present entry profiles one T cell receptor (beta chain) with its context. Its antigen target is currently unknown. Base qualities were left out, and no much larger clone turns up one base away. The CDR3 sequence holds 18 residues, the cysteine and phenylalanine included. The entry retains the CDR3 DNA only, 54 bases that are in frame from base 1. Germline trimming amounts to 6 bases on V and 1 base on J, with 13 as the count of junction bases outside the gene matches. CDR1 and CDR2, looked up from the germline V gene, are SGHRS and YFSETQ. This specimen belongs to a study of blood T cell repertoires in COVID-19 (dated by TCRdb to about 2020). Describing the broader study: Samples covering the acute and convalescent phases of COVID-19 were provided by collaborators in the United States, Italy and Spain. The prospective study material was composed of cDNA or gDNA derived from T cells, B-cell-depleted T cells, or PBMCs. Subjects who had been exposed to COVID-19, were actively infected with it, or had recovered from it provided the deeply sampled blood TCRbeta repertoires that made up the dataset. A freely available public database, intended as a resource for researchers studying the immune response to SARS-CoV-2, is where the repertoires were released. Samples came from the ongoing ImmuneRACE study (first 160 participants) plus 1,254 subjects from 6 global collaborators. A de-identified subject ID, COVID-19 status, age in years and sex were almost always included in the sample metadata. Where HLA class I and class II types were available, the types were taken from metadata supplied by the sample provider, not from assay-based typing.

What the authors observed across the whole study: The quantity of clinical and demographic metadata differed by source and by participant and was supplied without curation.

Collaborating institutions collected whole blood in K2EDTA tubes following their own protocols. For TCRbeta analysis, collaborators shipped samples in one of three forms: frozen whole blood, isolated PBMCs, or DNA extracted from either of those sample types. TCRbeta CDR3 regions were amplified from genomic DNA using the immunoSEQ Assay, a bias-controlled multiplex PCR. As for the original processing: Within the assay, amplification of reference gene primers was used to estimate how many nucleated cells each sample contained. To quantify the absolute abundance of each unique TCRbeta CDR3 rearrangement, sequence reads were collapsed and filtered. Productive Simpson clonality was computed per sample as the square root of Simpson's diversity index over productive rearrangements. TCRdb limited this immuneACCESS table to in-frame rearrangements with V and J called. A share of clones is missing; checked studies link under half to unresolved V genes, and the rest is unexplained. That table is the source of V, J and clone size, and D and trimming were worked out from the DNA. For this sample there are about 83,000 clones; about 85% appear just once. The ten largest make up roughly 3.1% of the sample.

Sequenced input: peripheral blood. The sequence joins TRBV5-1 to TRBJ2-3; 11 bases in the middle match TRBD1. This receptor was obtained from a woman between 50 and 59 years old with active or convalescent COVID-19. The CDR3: CASKDFVGQGAGTDTQYF. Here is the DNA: TGCGCCAGCAAGGATTTTGTCGGACAGGGGGCAGGCACAGATACGCAGTATTTT.